One and the same sample provided the 20 T cell receptor beta chains below, sequenced in a study of shared clonotypes between healthy human individuals. Some clones are missing from TCRdb's copy, which holds only in-frame ones; the method was immunoSEQ multiplex PCR. The repertoire has roughly 2,000,000 clones, just under 95% of them found once; the top ten carry about 1.6%. Naive CD8 populations comprised CD45RO-negative cells positively selected for CCR7, excluding terminally differentiated effector memory CD45RA+ cells. Sequencing used naive CD8+ T cells from PBMCs. The source is a man aged 18-30 years in good health. Some clones in this sample may be carry-over from other donors' samples.

Only one count was recorded for this clone. This chain's CDR3 is CASSWTGWATDTQYF. CDR3 bases: TGCGCCAGCAGCTGGACAGGGTGGGCCACAGATACGCAGTATTTT. The chain recombines TRBV5-1 with TRBJ2-3; 8 nucleotides match TRBD1. The CDR3 consists of 15 residues. The germline gives CDR1 SGHRS, CDR2 YFSETQ. V dropped 3 bases and J dropped 2; count of bases not matched to a gene: 5.

This clone was seen only once. V gene TRBV5-6 combines with J gene TRBJ2-1, with 8 bases matching TRBD2. CDR1 is SGHDT and CDR2 is YYEEEE in the germline V gene. This CDR3 region has 16 residues. The J segment lost 8 bases and the V segment lost 0 bases, leaving 10 bases of the junction unmatched. In DNA form, the CDR3 reads TGTGCCAGCAGCTTGGCAAGCGGGAGAGGTTTCTATGAGCAGTTCTTC. It encodes CASSLASGRGFYEQFF. The full variable domain, its missing parts supplied by reference TRBV5-6 and TRBJ2-1, is DAGVTQSPTHLIKTRGQQVTLRCSPKSGHDTVSWYQQALGQGPQFIFQYYEEEERQRGNFPDRFSGHQFPNYSSELNVNALLLGDSALYLCASSLASGRGFYEQFFGPGTRLTVL.

The chain joins TRBV4-3 to TRBJ2-3; D possibly matches TRBD1 or TRBD2 (5 bases each). Per germline, CDR1 LGHNA and CDR2 YSLEER. The V end was cut by 0 bases, the J end by 6 bases, with 10 bases between. The CDR3 is 14 amino acids. This chain's CDR3 is CASSQDGGMDTQYF. The CDR3 DNA reads as TGCGCCAGCAGCCAAGATGGGGGAATGGATACGCAGTATTTT.

This chain links TRBV5-1 with TRBJ2-1; D remains ambiguous. The CDR3 runs to 14 residues. CDR1 and CDR2 from the germline V gene are SGHRS and YFSETQ. Trimming pared 3 bases from V and 3 bases from J, leaving 10 bases between. Here the CDR3 DNA reads TGCGCCAGCAGCTCCACAGCCATCTACAATGAGCAGTTCTTC. Amino acid sequence: CASSSTAIYNEQFF.

In this sample, this clone turned up a few times. The same CDR3 arises from other DNA sequences in this sample as well. The V call is TRBV7-9, the J call TRBJ1-1, with D hard to call. Trimming removed 1 base at V and 5 bases at J, with 5 bases between. The length of the CDR3 is 12 residues. The germline V gene encodes CDR1 SEHNR and CDR2 FQNEAQ (reference sequence). CDR3 loop: CASSLVRTEAFF. Here the CDR3 DNA reads TGTGCCAGCAGCTTAGTGCGGACTGAAGCTTTCTTT.

The chain has TRBV7-9 and TRBJ1-1; TRBD1 is a possible D gene (6 bases). Germline V gives CDR1 SEHNR, CDR2 FQNEAQ (reference sequence). CDR3 length: 16 residues. V was pared by 5 bases and J by 7 bases, with 23 bases between. This CDR3 reads CASSNPPPESGVEAFF. The CDR3 DNA follows: TGTGCCAGCAGCAACCCTCCACCAGAGTCAGGGGTTGAAGCTTTCTTT.

The CDR3 DNA is TGTGCCAGCAGCCCGAAGGACAATTACGAGCAGTACTTC. Its protein is CASSPKDNYEQYF. V and J are TRBV9 and TRBJ2-7; D is possibly TRBD1 (5 bases). This CDR3 spans 13 amino acids. Per the germline V gene, CDR1 is SGDLS and CDR2 is YYNGEE. Between the trimmed V and J ends, which lost 4 bases and 4 bases, there was a span of 12 bases.

The chain couples TRBV18 to TRBJ2-7; D not certain. This CDR3 has 11 residues. The germline V and J ends were trimmed by 3 bases and 8 bases, with 8 bases remaining between them. Germline values: CDR1 KGHSH, CDR2 LQKENI. Written as DNA, the CDR3 is TGTGCCAGCTCACCCTCGGATCAGCAGTACTTC. This gives the protein CASSPSDQQYF.

This chain connects TRBV6-5 to TRBJ1-3; no clear D. The CDR3 runs 11 residues. V lost 7 bases and J 4 bases, leaving 5 bases between the germline ends. Germline-derived CDR1 and CDR2 are MNHEY and SVGAGI. The CDR3: CASTQGNTIYF. The CDR3 DNA reads as TGTGCCAGCACCCAGGGAAACACCATATATTTT.

This clone was counted only a few times. The chain joins TRBV6-5 to TRBJ1-2; 7 bases map to TRBD1. CDR3 length: 13 amino acids. Trimming removed 6 bases from V and 2 bases from J; junction bases left unmatched: 3. In germline, CDR1 is MNHEY, CDR2 SVGAGI. As DNA, the CDR3 is TGTGCCAGCAGCTGGGACAGAAACTATGGCTACACCTTC. This encodes CASSWDRNYGYTF.

Concerning this clone: Other nucleotide sequences in the sample specify the same CDR3. CDR3 sequence: CASSVGVGSYEQYF. The CDR3 DNA reads TGTGCCAGCAGCGTAGGGGTAGGGAGCTACGAGCAGTACTTC. The chain recombines TRBV9 with TRBJ2-7; D is perhaps TRBD2 (5 bases). The CDR3 covers 14 residues. V shed 0 bases and J shed 3 bases, with 10 bases lying between them. In germline, CDR1 is SGDLS, CDR2 YYNGEE.

The chain is built from TRBV4-1 and TRBJ2-1; TRBD2 is a possible D gene (6 bases). V shed 3 bases and J shed 5 bases, with 11 bases lying between them. Germline CDR1 reads MGHRA; CDR2 reads YSYEKL. CDR3 length equals 14 residues. CDR3 in DNA: TGCGCCAGCAGCCAGCTGAGACTAGACAATGAGCAGTTCTTC. Amino acid sequence: CASSQLRLDNEQFF.

This clone came up once. The V gene is TRBV4-3, the J gene TRBJ2-7, with D hard to call. This CDR3 comprises 15 residues. Per the germline V gene, CDR1 is LGHNA and CDR2 is YSLEER. Trimming stripped 0 bases from V and 6 bases from J, with 15 bases between. The CDR3 loop reads CASSQERSISGEQYF. The CDR3 DNA reads as TGCGCCAGCAGCCAAGAACGGTCGATTTCGGGCGAGCAGTACTTC.

A remark on this clone: Other nucleotide sequences from this sample produce the same CDR3. The chain has TRBV27 and TRBJ2-5; a possible D gene is TRBD2 (7 bases). The ends were cut back, 2 bases at V and 5 bases at J, with 12 bases in the middle. Germline V CDR1 and CDR2: MNHEY, SMNVEV (reference sequence). The CDR3 sequence is 14 residues long. This CDR3 reads CASSLLGGGETQYF. The CDR3 DNA is TGTGCCAGCAGTTTACTGGGAGGGGGGGAGACCCAGTACTTC.

This clone was found once. The V and J genes are TRBV7-9 and TRBJ2-3; TRBD2 might be the D (5 bases). Germline V gene sequence: CDR1 SEHNR, CDR2 FQNEAQ (reference sequence). The CDR3 extends over 14 amino acids. The ends were cut back, 6 bases at V and 2 bases at J, with 12 bases in the middle. CDR3 DNA sequence: TGTGCCAGCAGTACACGGACTGTCACAGATACGCAGTATTTT. Protein sequence: CASSTRTVTDTQYF.

This clone was counted a single time. The gene calls are TRBV6-1 and TRBJ2-7; D uncertain. The length of the CDR3 is 15 residues. Looked up from germline, CDR1 is MNHNS and CDR2 is SASEGT. Trimming pared 3 bases from V and 0 bases from J, leaving 12 bases between. The CDR3 loop is CASSEVWSLSYEQYF. CDR3 bases: TGTGCCAGCAGTGAGGTATGGAGCCTCTCCTACGAGCAGTACTTC.

The table lists this clone with a count of one. The J gene is TRBJ2-1, the V gene TRBV4-1, with TRBD2 matching over 10 bases. The length of the CDR3 is 17 residues. Looked up from germline, CDR1 is MGHRA and CDR2 is YSYEKL. V lost 4 bases to trimming and J lost 2 bases; unmatched junction nucleotides: 8. The CDR3 DNA reads as TGCGCCAGCAGCCCATCGACTAGCGGGTTCACCTACAATGAGCAGTTCTTC. Residues: CASSPSTSGFTYNEQFF.

The chain joins TRBV5-6 to TRBJ2-7; 7 bases are shared with TRBD2. The CDR3 runs 15 residues. Germline V gives CDR1 SGHDT, CDR2 YYEEEE. V was pared by 5 bases and J by 4 bases, with 12 bases of the junction left unmatched. CDR3 coding DNA: TGTGCCAGCAGTGGGAGGGACTCCTCGCTTTACGAGCAGTACTTC. Its translation is CASSGRDSSLYEQYF. Looking up the rest from reference TRBV5-6 and TRBJ2-7 gives the full variable domain: DAGVTQSPTHLIKTRGQQVTLRCSPKSGHDTVSWYQQALGQGPQFIFQYYEEEERQRGNFPDRFSGHQFPNYSSELNVNALLLGDSALYLCASSGRDSSLYEQYFGPGTRLTVT.

The CDR3 DNA reads as TGTGCCAGTAGTATTTGGGGGGGCGATTTCGGCGAGCAGTACTTC. It codes for CASSIWGGDFGEQYF. This sequence joins TRBV19 and TRBJ2-7; D is possibly TRBD2 (7 bases). Germline CDR1 reads LNHDA; CDR2 reads SQIVND (reference sequence). The CDR3 length is 15 residues. V lost 3 bases and J lost 6, with 18 bases in between.

This clone was picked up one time. The chain uses TRBV29-1 and TRBJ2-2; tentatively, D is TRBD2 (6 bases). The CDR3 runs 13 residues. Germline V gene sequence: CDR1 SQVTM, CDR2 ANQGSEA. V shed 7 bases and J shed 7 bases, with 16 bases lying between them. The CDR3 DNA sequence: TGCAGCGCCCTGGGCGGGAAGGGCGGGGAGCTGTTTTTT. Amino acids: CSALGGKGGELFF.